The 28 T cell receptor beta chains in this list originate from one sample, sequenced in a study of blood T cells in healthy people across ages. A second PCR, run for roughly 6 to 11 cycles, used a sample-barcoded 5' primer plus a J-beta primer mix. In TCRdb, the 5' RACE reads were re-called with MiXCR into one record per CDR3 protein. The repertoire holds about 730,000 distinct CDR3 sequences, with roughly two fifths as singletons. Input material: blood. All receptors derive from a woman between 55 and 75 years old in good health.

The V call is TRBV30, the J call TRBJ2-5, with D unresolved. Deletions cut 2 bases from V and 1 base from J, with 8 bases between. Looked up from germline, CDR1 is GTSNPN and CDR2 is SVGIG (reference sequence). The CDR3 is 13 amino acids. CDR3: CAWSFSRQETQYF. The DNA for the CDR3 is TGTGCCTGGAGTTTCAGTCGCCAAGAGACCCAGTACTTC.

In its sample, this clonotype was seen a few times. This sequence joins TRBV9 and TRBJ2-5; D is unclear. Germline CDR1 is SGDLS and CDR2 is YYNGEE. This CDR3 is built from 13 residues. Trimming pared 0 bases from V and 0 bases from J, leaving 3 bases between. The CDR3 nucleotides are TGTGCCAGCAGCGTAGCGTACCAAGAGACCCAGTACTTC. Protein: CASSVAYQETQYF.

On this clonotype itself: A much larger clone differs by one base, so this may be a read error. The rearrangement joins TRBV7-9 to TRBJ2-1; 7 bases match TRBD1. The V gene end was trimmed by 2 bases and the J gene end by 10 bases; junction bases not matched to a gene: 8. There are 14 residues in the CDR3. Germline lookup yields CDR1 SEHNR and CDR2 FQNEAQ (reference sequence). CDR3 nucleotide sequence: TGTGCCAGCAGCTTAAAGGGACAGAGCTACGAGCAGTTCTTC. Its translation is CASSLKGQSYEQFF.

The chain recombines TRBV7-9 with TRBJ2-2, with 7 bases aligning to TRBD1. This CDR3 spans 13 amino acids. In germline, CDR1 is SEHNR, CDR2 FQNEAQ (reference sequence). Losses at the gene ends were 7 bases for V and 5 bases for J; bases not matched to a gene: 4. The DNA of the CDR3 is TGTGCCAGCAACCTACAGGGGACCGGGGAGCTGTTTTTT. This sequence encodes CASNLQGTGELFF.

This rearrangement joins TRBV5-6 to TRBJ1-2; D is uncertain. The CDR3 spans 13 residues. The V gene's germline CDR1 is SGHDT and CDR2 YYEEEE. V was clipped by 5 bases and J by 1 base, with 9 bases between them. The DNA of the CDR3 is TGTGCCAGCAGGGACTACATTAACTATGGCTACACCTTC. Its translation: CASRDYINYGYTF.

The gene calls are TRBV6-2 or TRBV6-3 and TRBJ1-2, with 7 bases fitting TRBD1. CDR1 is MNHEY, CDR2 SVGEGT, per germline. V lost 4 bases, J lost 8 bases, and 22 bases stayed unmatched. The CDR3 extends over 18 amino acids. CDR3 DNA: TGTGCCAGCAGTTGGCCCAATCGATACCGGGACAGTGTCGCAGGCTACACCTTC. As protein: CASSWPNRYRDSVAGYTF.

This clonotype has ten or more counts. CDR3 bases: TGTGCCAGCACCCTGGGTGGTTCTGGGGCCAACGTCCTGACTTTC. Amino acids: CASTLGGSGANVLTF. The rearrangement links TRBV7-9 to TRBJ2-6; D is ambiguous. V lost 7 bases and J lost 1, with 11 bases in between. The CDR3 is 15 residues long. Germline CDR1 is SEHNR and CDR2 is FQNEAQ (reference sequence).

This clonotype was recorded only once. The chain recombines TRBV3-1 with TRBJ2-5, with D possibly being TRBD2 (5 bases). From germline, CDR1 is LGHDT and CDR2 YNNKEL (reference sequence). CDR3 size: 16 residues. V lost 1 base and J 3 bases, leaving 15 bases between the germline ends. CDR3: CASSQADLAPEETQYF. In nucleotides, the CDR3 is TGTGCCAGCAGCCAAGCCGACCTAGCACCGGAAGAGACCCAGTACTTC.

V is TRBV12-3 or TRBV12-4 and J is TRBJ2-3; tentatively, D is TRBD2 (5 bases). This CDR3 contains 15 residues. V shed 6 bases and J shed 3 bases, with 16 bases lying between them. The CDR3 loop is CASSSGPGGTDTQYF. CDR3 DNA: TGTGCCAGCAGCTCCGGGCCTGGAGGTACAGATACGCAGTATTTT.

This clonotype has just a few counts. The chain joins TRBV5-1 to TRBJ1-1, with a tentative D call TRBD1 (5 bases). Per germline, CDR1 SGHRS and CDR2 YFSETQ. The CDR3 loop spans 13 amino acids. V lost 4 bases and J 4 bases, leaving 11 bases between the germline ends. The CDR3 reads CASSIREGTEAFF. The CDR3 nucleotides read TGCGCCAGCAGCATCAGGGAGGGCACTGAAGCTTTCTTT. Together with reference TRBV5-1 and TRBJ1-1, the CDR3 gives the full variable domain: KAGVTQTPRYLIKTRGQQVTLSCSPISGHRSVSWYQQTPGQGLQFLFEYFSETQRNKGNFPGRFSGRQFSNSRSEMNVSTLELGDSALYLCASSIREGTEAFFGQGTRLTVV.

This sequence joins TRBV6-2 or TRBV6-3 and TRBJ2-7; 7 bases align to TRBD2. V shed 4 bases and J 7 bases; nucleotides not matched to a gene: 10. This CDR3 spans 14 amino acids. Looked up from germline, CDR1 is MNHEY and CDR2 is SVGEGT. The CDR3 sequence: CASSSGLVGREQYF. The CDR3 region has the DNA TGTGCCAGCAGTTCCGGACTAGTTGGTCGGGAGCAGTACTTC.

This clonotype was detected many times. The germline gene is not matched at one end of the junction; a read error may be the cause. The genes are TRBV7-2 and TRBJ2-5; D may be TRBD2 (7 bases). The CDR3 has 13 amino acids. Germline CDR1 SGHTA, CDR2 FQGNSA. DNA for the CDR3: TGTGCCAGCAGATTAGGGGGGGAAGAGACCCAGTACTTC. It specifies CASRLGGEETQYF.

The rearrangement joins TRBV4-2 to TRBJ2-2, with 8 nucleotides matching TRBD1. V lost 0 bases to trimming and J lost 4 bases; unmatched junction nucleotides: 13. The CDR3 runs to 19 residues. Germline V gene sequence: CDR1 LGHNA, CDR2 YNFKEQ. The chain's CDR3 is CASSQDNRRGQGVTGELFF. DNA for the CDR3: TGTGCCAGCAGCCAAGATAATCGAAGAGGACAGGGAGTCACCGGGGAGCTGTTTTTT.

In DNA, the CDR3 is TGCAGCGTTGAGCGAGGGGGCGACTCCATTTACCCAGATACGCAGTATTTT. Translation: CSVERGGDSIYPDTQYF. The gene calls are TRBV29-1 and TRBJ2-3, with TRBD1 matching over 7 bases. V was pared by 3 bases and J by 4 bases, with 16 bases of the junction left unmatched. Looked up from germline, CDR1 is SQVTM and CDR2 is ANQGSEA. The CDR3 spans 17 residues.

The rearrangement joins TRBV7-9 to TRBJ2-5; 7 bases map to TRBD2. The end of the DNA is better explained by TRBJ2-7, so the J call may be wrong. Germline CDR1 SEHNR, CDR2 FQNEAQ (reference sequence). The CDR3 is made up of 13 amino acids. The CDR3 sequence is CASAGRAFDEQYF. The CDR3 DNA reads TGTGCCAGCGCGGGGAGGGCCTTCGACGAGCAGTACTTC.

This chain links TRBV4-1 with TRBJ1-2; D is unclear. Germline CDR1 is MGHRA and CDR2 is YSYEKL. V lost 0 bases and J 5 bases, leaving 13 bases between the germline ends. The CDR3 consists of 15 residues. In DNA form, the CDR3 reads TGCGCCAGCAGCCAAGAGGCAGTACGAAGGTATGGCTACACCTTC. Protein product: CASSQEAVRRYGYTF.

CDR3 DNA sequence: TGCAGTGCTAGTAAGGGCAAAAACATTCAGTACTTC. Amino acid sequence: CSASKGKNIQYF. This chain joins TRBV20-1 and TRBJ2-4; D is undetermined. The germline CDR1 and CDR2 sequences are DFQATT and SNEGSKA (reference sequence). V shed 3 bases and J shed 3 bases, with 6 bases lying between them. The CDR3 extends over 12 amino acids.

This chain links TRBV18 with TRBJ2-1; D might be TRBD2 (6 bases). The CDR3 has 15 amino acids. Germline loops: CDR1 KGHSH, CDR2 LQKENI. V was trimmed by 6 bases and J by 3 bases, leaving 15 bases between them. The CDR3 here is CASSLDYLGYNEQFF. The CDR3 region has the DNA TGTGCCAGCTCTCTGGACTACCTCGGCTACAATGAGCAGTTCTTC.

The chain links TRBV5-1 to TRBJ1-4; the D gene is possibly TRBD1 (5 bases). Trimming pared 5 bases from V and 5 bases from J, leaving 16 bases between. The CDR3 spans 15 residues. From germline, CDR1 is SGHRS and CDR2 YFSETQ. CDR3 bases: TGCGCCAGCAGGGTCGGTACAGGCGAAAATGAAAAACTGTTTTTT. This translates into CASRVGTGENEKLFF.

With regard to this clonotype: The germline gene is not matched at one end of the junction; a read error may be the cause. This chain joins TRBV5-1 and TRBJ2-5, with 7 bases fitting TRBD2. The CDR3 spans 14 residues. Germline V gives CDR1 SGHRS, CDR2 YFSETQ. The CDR3: CTSSSAGTGETQYF. The CDR3 DNA reads TGCACCAGCAGCTCAGCGGGGACGGGGGAGACCCAGTACTTC.

The chain carries TRBV12-3 or TRBV12-4 and TRBJ2-1; 12 bases align to TRBD2. CDR3 length: 15 amino acids. Trimming cost V 7 bases and J 10 bases; bases outside gene matches: 11. The CDR3 loop is CASTPGTSGWGEQFF. For the CDR3, the DNA is TGTGCCAGCACCCCCGGGACTAGCGGGTGGGGAGAGCAGTTCTTC.

This clonotype was picked up a small number of times. This sequence joins TRBV7-9 and TRBJ1-2; TRBD1 matches 8 bases. Trimming cost V 3 bases and J 4 bases; bases outside gene matches: 10. The length of the CDR3 is 16 residues. Germline V gives CDR1 SEHNR, CDR2 FQNEAQ (reference sequence). The DNA for the CDR3 is TGTGCCAGCAGCTTCGGGACAGGCATCGTCGCCTATGGCTACACCTTC. It encodes CASSFGTGIVAYGYTF. The complete variable domain, with remaining parts taken from reference TRBV7-9 and TRBJ1-2, reads DTGVSQNPRHKITKRGQNVTFRCDPISEHNRLYWYRQTLGQGPEFLTYFQNEAQLEKSRLLSDRFSAERPKGSFSTLEIQRTEQGDSAMYLCASSFGTGIVAYGYTFGSGTRLTVV.

The chain employs TRBV4-3 and TRBJ2-1; TRBD2 matches at 7 bases. Trimming cost V 1 base and J 4 bases; bases outside gene matches: 10. CDR3 length: 17 amino acids. Germline V CDR1 and CDR2: LGHNA, YSLEER. CDR3 DNA: TGCGCCAGCAGCCAAGCGGCTAGCGGTAGTCTGTACAATGAGCAGTTCTTC. Its protein is CASSQAASGSLYNEQFF.

Only a few counts were recorded for this clonotype. This sequence joins TRBV4-2 and TRBJ2-3, with TRBD1 as a possible D gene (5 bases). Trimming took 0 bases from V and 3 from J, leaving 13 bases between them. CDR3 length equals 16 residues. Germline V gene sequence: CDR1 LGHNA, CDR2 YNFKEQ. The CDR3 here is CASSQDEGARTDTQYF. The CDR3 nucleotides are TGTGCCAGCAGCCAAGATGAAGGGGCTAGAACAGATACGCAGTATTTT.

The V and J genes are TRBV20-1 and TRBJ1-1, with 11 bases aligning to TRBD1. CDR3 length: 13 amino acids. Germline V gene data show CDR1 as DFQATT and CDR2 as SNEGSKA (reference sequence). Germline trimming cut 6 bases from V and 7 bases from J; bases unmatched to any gene: 7. CDR3 in DNA: TGCAGTGCGCCGGGACAGGGGGGAGGTGAAGCTTTCTTT. This gives the protein CSAPGQGGGEAFF.

This clonotype was seen only a few times. V is TRBV6-5 and J is TRBJ1-2; the match to TRBD1 covers 8 bases. CDR3 length: 14 residues. Looked up from germline, CDR1 is MNHEY and CDR2 is SVGAGI. The junction had 4 bases not matched to a gene; V was cut back by 7 bases and J by 0 bases. The CDR3 loop is CASNDRGTNYGYTF. The CDR3 DNA follows: TGTGCCAGCAACGACAGGGGCACTAACTATGGCTACACCTTC.

Only a few counts were recorded for this clonotype. The V and J genes are TRBV27 and TRBJ1-1; D is uncertain. V shed 5 bases and J shed 4 bases, with 8 bases lying between them. CDR1 MNHEY and CDR2 SMNVEV come from the germline V gene (reference sequence). The CDR3 sequence is 12 residues long. The CDR3 is CASSTLGTEAFF. The CDR3 nucleotides are TGTGCCAGCAGTACTCTGGGCACTGAAGCTTTCTTT.

As for this clonotype: Sequence at one end of the junction differs from germline and may be a read error. The chain has TRBV25-1 and TRBJ2-3; possibly TRBD2 for D (6 bases). Germline V gene lookup returns CDR1 MGHDK and CDR2 SYGVNS. This CDR3 contains 16 residues. CDR3 sequence reads: CASSDSVGGGTETQYF. The CDR3 nucleotides are TGTGCCAGCAGTGACTCCGTGGGAGGAGGTACAGAGACGCAGTATTTT.